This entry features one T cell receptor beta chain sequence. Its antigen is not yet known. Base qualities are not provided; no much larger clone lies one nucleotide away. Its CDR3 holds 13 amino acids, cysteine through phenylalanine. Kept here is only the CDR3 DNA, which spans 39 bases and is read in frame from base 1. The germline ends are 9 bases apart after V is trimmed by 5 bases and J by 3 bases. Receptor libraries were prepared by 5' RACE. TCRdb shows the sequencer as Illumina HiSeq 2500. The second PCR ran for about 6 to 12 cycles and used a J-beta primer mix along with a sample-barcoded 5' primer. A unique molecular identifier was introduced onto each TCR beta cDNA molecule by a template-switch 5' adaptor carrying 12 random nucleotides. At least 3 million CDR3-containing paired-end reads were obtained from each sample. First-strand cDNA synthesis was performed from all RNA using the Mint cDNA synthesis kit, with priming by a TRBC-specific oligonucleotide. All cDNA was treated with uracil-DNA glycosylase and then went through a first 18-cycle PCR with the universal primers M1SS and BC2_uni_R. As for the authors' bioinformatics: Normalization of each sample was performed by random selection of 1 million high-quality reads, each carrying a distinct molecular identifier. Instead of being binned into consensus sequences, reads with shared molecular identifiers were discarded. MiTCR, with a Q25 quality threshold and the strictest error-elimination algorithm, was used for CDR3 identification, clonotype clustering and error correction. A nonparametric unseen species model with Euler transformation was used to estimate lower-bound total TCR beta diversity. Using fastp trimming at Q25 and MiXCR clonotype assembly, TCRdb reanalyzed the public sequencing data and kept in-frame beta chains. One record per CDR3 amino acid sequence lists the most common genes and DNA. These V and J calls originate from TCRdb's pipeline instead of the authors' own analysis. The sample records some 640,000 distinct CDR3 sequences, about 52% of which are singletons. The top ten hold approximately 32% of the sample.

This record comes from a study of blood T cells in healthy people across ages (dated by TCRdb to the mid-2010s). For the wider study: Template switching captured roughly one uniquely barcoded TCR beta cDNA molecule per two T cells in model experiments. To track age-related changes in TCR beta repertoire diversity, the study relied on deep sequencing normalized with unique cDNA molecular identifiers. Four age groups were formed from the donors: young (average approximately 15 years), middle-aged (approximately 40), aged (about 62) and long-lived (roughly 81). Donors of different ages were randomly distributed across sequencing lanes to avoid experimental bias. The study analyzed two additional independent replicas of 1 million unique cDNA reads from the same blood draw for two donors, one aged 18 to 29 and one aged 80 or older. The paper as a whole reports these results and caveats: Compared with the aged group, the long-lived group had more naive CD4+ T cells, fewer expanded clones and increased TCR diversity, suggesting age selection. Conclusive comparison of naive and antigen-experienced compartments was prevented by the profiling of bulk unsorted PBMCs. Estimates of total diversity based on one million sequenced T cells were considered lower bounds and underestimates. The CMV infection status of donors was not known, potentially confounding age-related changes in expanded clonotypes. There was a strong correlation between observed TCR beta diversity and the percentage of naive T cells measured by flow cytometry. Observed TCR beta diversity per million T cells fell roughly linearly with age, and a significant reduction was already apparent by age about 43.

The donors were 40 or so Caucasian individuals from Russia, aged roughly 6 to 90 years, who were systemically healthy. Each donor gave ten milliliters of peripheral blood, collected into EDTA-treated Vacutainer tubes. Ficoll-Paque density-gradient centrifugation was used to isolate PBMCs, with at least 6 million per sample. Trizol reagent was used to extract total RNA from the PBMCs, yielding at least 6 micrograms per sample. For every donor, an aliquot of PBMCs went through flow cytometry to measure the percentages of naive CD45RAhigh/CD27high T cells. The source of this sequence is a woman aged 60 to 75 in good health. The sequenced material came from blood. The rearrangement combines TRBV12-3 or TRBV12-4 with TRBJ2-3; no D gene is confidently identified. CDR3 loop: CASSRSRTDTQYF. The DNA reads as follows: TGTGCCAGCAGTAGATCTAGGACAGATACGCAGTATTTT.